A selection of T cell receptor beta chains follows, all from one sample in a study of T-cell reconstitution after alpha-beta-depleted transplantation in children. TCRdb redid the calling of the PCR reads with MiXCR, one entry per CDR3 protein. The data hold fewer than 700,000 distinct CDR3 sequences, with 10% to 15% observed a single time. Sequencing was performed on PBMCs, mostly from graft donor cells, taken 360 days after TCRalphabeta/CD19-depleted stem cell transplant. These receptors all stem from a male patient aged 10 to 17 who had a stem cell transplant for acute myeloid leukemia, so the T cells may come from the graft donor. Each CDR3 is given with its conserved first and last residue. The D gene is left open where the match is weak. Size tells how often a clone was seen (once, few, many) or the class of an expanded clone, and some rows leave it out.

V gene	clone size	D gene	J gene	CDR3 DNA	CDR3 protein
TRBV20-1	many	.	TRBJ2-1	TGCAGTGCCCGCCGGAGGAGCTCCTACAATGAGCAGTTCTTC	CSARRRSSYNEQFF
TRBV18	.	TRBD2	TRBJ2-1	TGTGCCAGCTCACTTCTATGGACTAGCGGGAGGGAAGACAATGAGCAGTTCTTC	CASSLLWTSGREDNEQFF
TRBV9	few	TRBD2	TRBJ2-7	TGTGCCAGCAGCGTAGAGCGTCTAGCGGAATCCTACGAGCAGTACTTC	CASSVERLAESYEQYF
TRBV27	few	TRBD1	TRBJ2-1	TGTGCCAGCAGTTCCCGAGGCCGGGACAGGGGTGGGAATGAGCAGTTCTTC	CASSSRGRDRGGNEQFF
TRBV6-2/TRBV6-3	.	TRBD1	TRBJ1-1	TGTGCCAGCGCTAGACAGGGGGGGAACACTGAAGCTTTCTTT	CASARQGGNTEAFF
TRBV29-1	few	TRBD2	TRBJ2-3	TGCAGCGTTGAAATCGGACTAGCGGGAGAAACAGATACGCAGTATTTT	CSVEIGLAGETDTQYF
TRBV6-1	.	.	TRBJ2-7	TGTGCCAGCAGTCCTTTCTTTCCCGGGACACTCCAAAATGAGCAGTACTTC	CASSPFFPGTLQNEQYF
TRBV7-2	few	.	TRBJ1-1	TGTGCCAGCAGCTTAGGGGGTGCTTTCTTT	CASSLGGAFF
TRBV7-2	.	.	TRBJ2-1	TGTGCCAGCAGCTTAAGAATAGTCGGCAATGAGCAGTTCTTC	CASSLRIVGNEQFF
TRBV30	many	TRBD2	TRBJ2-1	TGTGCCACACCTAGCGGGAGGTCAATCGGTGAGCAGTTCTTC	CATPSGRSIGEQFF
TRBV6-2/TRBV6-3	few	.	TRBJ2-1	TGTGCCAGCACTCCCTGCCCTCTAGGTCCTTGGGATGAGCAGTTCTTC	CASTPCPLGPWDEQFF
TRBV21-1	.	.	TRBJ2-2	TGTGCCAGCAGGTCAGATTGGTTAGCGGGAGTTCCCGGGGAGCTGTTTTTT	CASRSDWLAGVPGELFF
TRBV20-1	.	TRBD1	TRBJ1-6	TGCAGTGCTGAGTCGACAGGGGTTTCACCCCTCCACTTT	CSAESTGVSPLHF
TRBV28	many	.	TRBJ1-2	TGTGCCAGCAGTTTATGGACAGTTAGGGGTCACATCTTCTATGGCTACACCTTC	CASSLWTVRGHIFYGYTF
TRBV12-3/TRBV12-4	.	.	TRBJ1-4	TGTGCCAGCAGGGGAGCGGGACATAGCTCCTTCACTAATGAAAAACTGTTTTTT	CASRGAGHSSFTNEKLFF
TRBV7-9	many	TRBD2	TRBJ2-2	TGTGCCAGCAGCCGGACTAGCGGGATCCGGTCCGGGGAGCTGTTTTTT	CASSRTSGIRSGELFF